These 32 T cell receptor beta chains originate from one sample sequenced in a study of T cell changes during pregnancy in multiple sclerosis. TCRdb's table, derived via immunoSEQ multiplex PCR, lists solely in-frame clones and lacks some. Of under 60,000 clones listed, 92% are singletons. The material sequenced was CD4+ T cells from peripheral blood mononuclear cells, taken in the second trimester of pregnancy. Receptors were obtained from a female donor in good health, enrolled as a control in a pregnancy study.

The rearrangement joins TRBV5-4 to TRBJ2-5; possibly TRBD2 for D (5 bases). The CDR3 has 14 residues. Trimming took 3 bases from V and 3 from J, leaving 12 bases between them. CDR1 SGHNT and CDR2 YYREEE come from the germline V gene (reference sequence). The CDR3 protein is CASSSGLQEETQYF. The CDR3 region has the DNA TGTGCCAGCAGCTCAGGACTGCAGGAAGAGACCCAGTACTTC.

CDR3 residues: CASSSTGGTQPQHF. The CDR3 region has the DNA TGTGCCAGCAGCTCGACAGGGGGGACTCAGCCCCAGCATTTT. The chain combines TRBV7-2 with TRBJ1-5, with 9 bases lining up with TRBD1. Germline V gene sequence: CDR1 SGHTA, CDR2 FQGNSA. The CDR3 runs 14 residues. J lost 6 bases, V lost 4 bases, and 4 bases had no gene match.

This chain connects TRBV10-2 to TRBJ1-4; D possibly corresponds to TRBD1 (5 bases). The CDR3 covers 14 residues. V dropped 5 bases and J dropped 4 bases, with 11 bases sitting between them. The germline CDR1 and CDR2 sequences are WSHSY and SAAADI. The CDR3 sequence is CASSLGGGNEKLFF. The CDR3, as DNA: TGCGCCAGCAGTTTGGGGGGTGGTAATGAAAAACTGTTTTTT.

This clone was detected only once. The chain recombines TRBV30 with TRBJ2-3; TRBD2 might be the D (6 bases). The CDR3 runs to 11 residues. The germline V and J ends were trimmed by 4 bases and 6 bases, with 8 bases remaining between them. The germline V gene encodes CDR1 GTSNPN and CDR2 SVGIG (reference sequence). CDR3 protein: CAWNGGDTQYF. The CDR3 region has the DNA TGTGCCTGGAACGGGGGTGATACGCAGTATTTT.

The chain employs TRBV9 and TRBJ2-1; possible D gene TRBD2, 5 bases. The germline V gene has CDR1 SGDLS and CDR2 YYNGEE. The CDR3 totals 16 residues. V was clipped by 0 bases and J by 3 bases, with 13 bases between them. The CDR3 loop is CASSVGPSGHYNEQFF. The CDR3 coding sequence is TGTGCCAGCAGCGTAGGACCCAGCGGCCACTACAATGAGCAGTTCTTC. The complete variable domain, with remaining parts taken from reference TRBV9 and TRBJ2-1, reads DSGVTQTPKHLITATGQRVTLRCSPRSGDLSVYWYQQSLDQGLQFLIQYYNGEERAKGNILERFSAQQFPDLHSELNLSSLELGDSALYFCASSVGPSGHYNEQFFGPGTRLTVL.

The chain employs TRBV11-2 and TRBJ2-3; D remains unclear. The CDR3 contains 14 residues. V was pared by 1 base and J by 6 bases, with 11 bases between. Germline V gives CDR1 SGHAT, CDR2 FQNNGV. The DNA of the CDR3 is TGTGCCAGCAGCTTAGGAGGCTCGGCGGATACGCAGTATTTT. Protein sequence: CASSLGGSADTQYF.

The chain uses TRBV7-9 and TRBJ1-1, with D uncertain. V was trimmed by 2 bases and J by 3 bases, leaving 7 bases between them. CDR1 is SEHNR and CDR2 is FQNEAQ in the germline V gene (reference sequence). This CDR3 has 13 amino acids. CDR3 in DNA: TGTGCCAGCAGCTTACAGAGGGACACTGAAGCTTTCTTT. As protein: CASSLQRDTEAFF.

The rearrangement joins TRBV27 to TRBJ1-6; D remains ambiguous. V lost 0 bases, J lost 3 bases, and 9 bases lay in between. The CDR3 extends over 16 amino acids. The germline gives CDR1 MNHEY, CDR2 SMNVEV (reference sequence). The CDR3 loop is CASSLSRGSYNSPLHF. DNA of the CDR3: TGTGCCAGCAGTTTATCGAGAGGGAGCTATAATTCACCCCTCCACTTT.

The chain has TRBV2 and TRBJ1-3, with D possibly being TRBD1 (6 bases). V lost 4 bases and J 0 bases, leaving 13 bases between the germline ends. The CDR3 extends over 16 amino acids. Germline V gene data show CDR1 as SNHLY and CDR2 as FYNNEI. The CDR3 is CASSGVGGVSGNTIYF. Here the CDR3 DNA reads TGTGCCAGCAGTGGGGTAGGGGGAGTCTCTGGAAACACCATATATTTT. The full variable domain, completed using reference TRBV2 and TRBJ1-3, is EPEVTQTPSHQVTQMGQEVILRCVPISNHLYFYWYRQILGQKVEFLVSFYNNEISEKSEIFDDQFSVERPDGSNFTLKIRSTKLEDSAMYFCASSGVGGVSGNTIYFGEGSWLTVV.

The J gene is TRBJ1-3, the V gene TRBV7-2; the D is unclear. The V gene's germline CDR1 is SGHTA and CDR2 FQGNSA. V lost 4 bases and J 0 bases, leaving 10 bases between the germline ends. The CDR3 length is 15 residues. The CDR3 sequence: CASSSTVSSGNTIYF. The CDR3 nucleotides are TGTGCCAGCAGCTCAACAGTGAGCTCTGGAAACACCATATATTTT.

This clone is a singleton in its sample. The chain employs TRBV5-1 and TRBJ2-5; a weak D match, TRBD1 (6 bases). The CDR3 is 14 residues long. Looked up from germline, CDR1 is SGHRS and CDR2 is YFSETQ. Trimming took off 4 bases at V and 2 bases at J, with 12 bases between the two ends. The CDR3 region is CASSPGQSQETQYF. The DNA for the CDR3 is TGCGCCAGCAGCCCTGGACAGAGTCAAGAGACCCAGTACTTC.

The CDR3, as DNA: TGTGCCAGCAGTTACTCGATTACAGGGGACACTGAAGCTTTCTTT. This gives the protein CASSYSITGDTEAFF. V gene TRBV6-5 combines with J gene TRBJ1-1, with 7 bases fitting TRBD1. The CDR3 contains 15 residues. After removal of 0 bases from V and 3 bases from J, the junction contained 4 bases not matched to a gene. The V gene's germline CDR1 is MNHEY and CDR2 SVGAGI.

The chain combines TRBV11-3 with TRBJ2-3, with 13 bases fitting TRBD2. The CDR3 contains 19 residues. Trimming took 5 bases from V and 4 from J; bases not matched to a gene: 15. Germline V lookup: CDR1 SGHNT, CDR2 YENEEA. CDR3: CASSQRLAGGPGPPDTQYF. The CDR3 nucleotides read TGTGCCAGCAGCCAACGACTAGCGGGGGGTCCGGGGCCCCCAGATACGCAGTATTTT.

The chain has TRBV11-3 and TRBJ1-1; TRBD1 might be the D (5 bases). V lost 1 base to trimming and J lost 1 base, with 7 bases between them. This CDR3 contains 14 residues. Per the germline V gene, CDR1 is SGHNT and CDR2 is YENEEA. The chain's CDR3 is CASSLGQGNTEAFF. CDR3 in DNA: TGTGCCAGCAGCTTAGGCCAGGGGAACACTGAAGCTTTCTTT. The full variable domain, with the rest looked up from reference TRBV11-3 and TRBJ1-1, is EAGVVQSPRYKIIEKKQPVAFWCNPISGHNTLYWYLQNLGQGPELLIRYENEEAVDDSQLPKDRFSAERLKGVDSTLKIQPAELGDSAVYLCASSLGQGNTEAFFGQGTRLTVV.

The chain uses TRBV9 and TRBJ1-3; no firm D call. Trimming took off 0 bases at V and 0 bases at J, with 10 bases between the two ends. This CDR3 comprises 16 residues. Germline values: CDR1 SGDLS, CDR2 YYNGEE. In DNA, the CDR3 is TGTGCCAGCAGCGTAGGCGGCGTAGTCTCTGGAAACACCATATATTTT. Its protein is CASSVGGVVSGNTIYF.

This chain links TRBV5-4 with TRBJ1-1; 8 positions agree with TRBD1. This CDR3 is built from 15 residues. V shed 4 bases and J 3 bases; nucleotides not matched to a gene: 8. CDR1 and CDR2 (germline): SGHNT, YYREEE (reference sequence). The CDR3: CASSTHRGIDTEAFF. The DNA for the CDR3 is TGTGCCAGCAGCACCCACAGGGGGATCGACACTGAAGCTTTCTTT.

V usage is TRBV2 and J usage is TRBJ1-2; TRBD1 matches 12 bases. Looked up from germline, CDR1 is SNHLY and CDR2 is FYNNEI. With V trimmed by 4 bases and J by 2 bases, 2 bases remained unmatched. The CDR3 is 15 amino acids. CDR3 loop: CASSVGTGGNYGYTF. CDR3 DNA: TGTGCCAGCAGTGTCGGGACAGGGGGCAACTATGGCTACACCTTC.

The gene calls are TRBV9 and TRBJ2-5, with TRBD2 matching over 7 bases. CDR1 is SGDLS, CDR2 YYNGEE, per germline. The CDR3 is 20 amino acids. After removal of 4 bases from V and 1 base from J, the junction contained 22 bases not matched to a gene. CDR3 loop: CASSLSGTTYSTGAQETQYF. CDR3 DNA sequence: TGTGCCAGCAGCCTATCCGGGACTACATACTCTACTGGTGCCCAAGAGACCCAGTACTTC.

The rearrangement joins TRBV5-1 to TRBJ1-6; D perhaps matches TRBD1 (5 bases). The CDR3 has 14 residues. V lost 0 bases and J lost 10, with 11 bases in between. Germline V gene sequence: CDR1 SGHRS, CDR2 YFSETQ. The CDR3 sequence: CASSLAQGGSPLHF. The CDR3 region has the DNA TGCGCCAGCAGCTTGGCCCAGGGAGGCTCACCCCTCCACTTT.

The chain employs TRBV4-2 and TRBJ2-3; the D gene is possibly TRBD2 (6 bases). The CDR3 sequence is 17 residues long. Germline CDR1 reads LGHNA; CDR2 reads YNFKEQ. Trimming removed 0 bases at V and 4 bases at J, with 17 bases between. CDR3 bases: TGTGCCAGCAGCCAAGATCAGGGCGGGGATGTGGCAGATACGCAGTATTTT. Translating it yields CASSQDQGGDVADTQYF.

CDR3 nucleotides: TGTGCCAGCAGTCAGGGACAGGGGGCGGCCAATCAGCCCCAGCATTTT. Amino acid sequence: CASSQGQGAANQPQHF. J is TRBJ1-5 and V is TRBV6-6, with 12 bases matching TRBD1. The CDR3 runs to 16 residues. CDR1 and CDR2 (germline): MNHNY, SVGAGI (reference sequence). Unmatched junction bases numbered 5, after V lost 5 bases and J lost 3 bases.

CDR3 protein: CAWSPTGGANEKLFF. The CDR3, as DNA: TGTGCCTGGAGCCCAACCGGGGGGGCTAATGAAAAACTGTTTTTT. The chain links TRBV30 to TRBJ1-4; D is perhaps TRBD1 (5 bases). V was trimmed by 3 bases and J by 3 bases, leaving 14 bases between them. The germline V gene encodes CDR1 GTSNPN and CDR2 SVGIG (reference sequence). The CDR3 sequence is 15 residues long.

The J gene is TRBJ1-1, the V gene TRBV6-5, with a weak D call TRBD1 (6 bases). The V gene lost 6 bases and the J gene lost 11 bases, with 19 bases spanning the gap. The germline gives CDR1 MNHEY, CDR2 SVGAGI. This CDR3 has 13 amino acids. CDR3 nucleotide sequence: TGTGCCAGCAGCCCTAGGCGCGGCAGGGGCGCTTTCTTT. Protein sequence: CASSPRRGRGAFF.

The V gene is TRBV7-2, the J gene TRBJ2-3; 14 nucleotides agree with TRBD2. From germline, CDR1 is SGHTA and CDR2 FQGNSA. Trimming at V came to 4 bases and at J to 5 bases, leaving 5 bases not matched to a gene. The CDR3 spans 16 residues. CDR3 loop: CASSSGTSGGVDTQYF. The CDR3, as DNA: TGTGCCAGCAGCTCCGGGACTAGCGGGGGAGTAGATACGCAGTATTTT.

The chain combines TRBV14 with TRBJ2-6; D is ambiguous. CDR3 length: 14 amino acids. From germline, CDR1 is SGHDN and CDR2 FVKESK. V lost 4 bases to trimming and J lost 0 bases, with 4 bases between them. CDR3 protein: CASSRRSGANVLTF. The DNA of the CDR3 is TGTGCCAGCAGCCGTCGCTCTGGGGCCAACGTCCTGACTTTC.

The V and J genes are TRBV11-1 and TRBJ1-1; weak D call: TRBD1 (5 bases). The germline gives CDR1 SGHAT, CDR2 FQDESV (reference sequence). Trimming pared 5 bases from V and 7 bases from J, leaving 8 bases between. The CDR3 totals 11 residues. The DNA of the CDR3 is TGTGCCAGCAGCGCGGGGGTTGAAGCTTTCTTT. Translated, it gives CASSAGVEAFF. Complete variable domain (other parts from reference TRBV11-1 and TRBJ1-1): EAEVAQSPRYKITEKSQAVAFWCDPISGHATLYWYRQILGQGPELLVQFQDESVVDDSQLPKDRFSAERLKGVDSTLKIQPAELGDSAMYLCASSAGVEAFFGQGTRLTVV.

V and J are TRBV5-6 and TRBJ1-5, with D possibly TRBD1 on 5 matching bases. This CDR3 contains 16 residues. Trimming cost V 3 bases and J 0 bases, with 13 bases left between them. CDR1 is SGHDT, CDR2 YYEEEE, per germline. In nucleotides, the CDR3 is TGTGCCAGCAGCTCCGGACAACTCTATAGCAATCAGCCCCAGCATTTT. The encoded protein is CASSSGQLYSNQPQHF.

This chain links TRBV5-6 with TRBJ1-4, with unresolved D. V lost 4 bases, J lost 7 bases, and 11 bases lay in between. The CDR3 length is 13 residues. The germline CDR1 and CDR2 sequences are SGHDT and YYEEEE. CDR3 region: CASSPPTGEKLFF. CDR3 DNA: TGTGCCAGCAGCCCCCCAACGGGTGAAAAACTGTTTTTT.

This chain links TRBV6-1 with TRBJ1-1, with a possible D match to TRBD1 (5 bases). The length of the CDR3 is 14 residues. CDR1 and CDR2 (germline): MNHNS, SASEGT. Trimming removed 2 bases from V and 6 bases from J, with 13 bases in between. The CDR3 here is CASSEKFGASEAFF. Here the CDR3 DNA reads TGTGCCAGCAGTGAAAAATTTGGGGCCTCTGAAGCTTTCTTT.

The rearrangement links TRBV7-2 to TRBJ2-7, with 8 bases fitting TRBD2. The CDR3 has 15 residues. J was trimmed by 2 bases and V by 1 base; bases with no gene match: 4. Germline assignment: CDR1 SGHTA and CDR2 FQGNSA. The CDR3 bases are TGTGCCAGCAGCTTAGTGGCGGGGGGAACCTACGAGCAGTACTTC. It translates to CASSLVAGGTYEQYF.

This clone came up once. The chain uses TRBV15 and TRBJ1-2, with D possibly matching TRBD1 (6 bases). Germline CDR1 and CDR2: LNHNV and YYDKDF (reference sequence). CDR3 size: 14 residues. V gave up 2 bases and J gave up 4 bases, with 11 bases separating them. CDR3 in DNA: TGTGCCACCAGCAGATCGGAGACAGGCTATGGCTACACCTTC. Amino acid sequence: CATSRSETGYGYTF.

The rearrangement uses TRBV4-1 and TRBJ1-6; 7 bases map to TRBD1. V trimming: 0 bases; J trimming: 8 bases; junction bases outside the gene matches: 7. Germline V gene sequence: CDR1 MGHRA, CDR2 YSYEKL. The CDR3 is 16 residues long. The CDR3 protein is CASSQEGRQGDSPLHF. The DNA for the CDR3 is TGCGCCAGCAGCCAAGAGGGGCGGCAGGGGGATTCACCCCTCCACTTT.